Reported below is one T cell receptor beta chain. The V end was cut by 5 bases, the J end by 5 bases, with 12 bases between. The CDR3 runs to 13 residues. Germline CDR1 reads MDHEN; CDR2 reads SYDVKM. From the RT-PCR reads, TCRdb called clonotypes with MiXCR, one entry per CDR3 protein. Of around 700,000 distinct CDR3 sequences in the sample, 13% to 15% were seen once. The chain joins TRBV28 to TRBJ2-5, with a weak D call TRBD2 (6 bases). Sequenced: memory CD4+ T cells from blood. The origin of this receptor is a female donor in good health, serving as a healthy control. CDR3 loop: CASSAGGRETQYF. DNA for the CDR3: TGTGCCAGCAGTGCGGGTGGGAGGGAGACCCAGTACTTC.